This T cell receptor (beta chain) was captured by sequencing in a study of T cell changes during pregnancy in multiple sclerosis. Repertoires were generated with immunoSEQ multiplex PCR, while TCRdb's copy carries only in-frame clones and drops some. The table has roughly 49,000 clones, approximately 95% seen once. V was pared by 4 bases and J by 5 bases, with 7 bases of the junction left unmatched. Germline V gene data show CDR1 as SGHDT and CDR2 as YYEEEE. The CDR3 has 15 amino acids. Specimen: CD8+ T cells from peripheral blood mononuclear cells, collected in the first trimester of pregnancy. This TCR derives from a female donor with multiple sclerosis, enrolled in a pregnancy study. V gene TRBV5-6 combines with J gene TRBJ2-1; 9 bases map to TRBD2. CDR3 DNA: TGTGCCAGCAGCCGTAGCGGGAGTTCTGACAATGAGCAGTTCTTC. Protein: CASSRSGSSDNEQFF. The full variable domain, with the rest looked up from reference TRBV5-6 and TRBJ2-1, is DAGVTQSPTHLIKTRGQQVTLRCSPKSGHDTVSWYQQALGQGPQFIFQYYEEEERQRGNFPDRFSGHQFPNYSSELNVNALLLGDSALYLCASSRSGSSDNEQFFGPGTRLTVL.